These T cell receptor beta chains were read from a single sample in a study of early T cells in non-severe SARS-CoV-2 infection. A single record per CDR3 protein comes from TCRdb applying MiXCR to the 5' RACE reads. Of roughly 72,000 distinct CDR3 sequences listed, roughly 13% were seen once; the top ten hold approximately 1.1%. The sequenced material came from whole blood. Receptor source: an adult who was a healthcare worker with PCR-confirmed SARS-CoV-2 infection or an uninfected control (not recorded which). CDR3s include the opening cysteine and the closing phenylalanine or tryptophan. The D gene is left open where the match is weak. A row's size may be missing; if present it is once, few, many or a size class.

j_call | clone_size | d_call | v_call | cdr3_nt | cdr3_aa
TRBJ2-1 | few | TRBD1 | TRBV5-4 | TGTGCCAGCAGCTTAGCCCGGACAGGGAGCAATGAGCAGTTCTTC | CASSLARTGSNEQFF
TRBJ2-5 | . | . | TRBV28 | TGTGCCAGCAGCTTGACGCCCAAGCGAGAGACCCAGTACTTC | CASSLTPKRETQYF
TRBJ2-7 | many | . | TRBV6-2/TRBV6-3 | TGTGCCAGCAGCCCCGTGGGGTTCGCCTACGAGCAGTACTTC | CASSPVGFAYEQYF
TRBJ1-1 | few | . | TRBV7-8 | TGTGCCAGCAGCCCGCAGACAGCAACTGAAGCTTTCTTT | CASSPQTATEAFF
TRBJ1-3 | few | . | TRBV4-3 | TGCGCCAGCAGCCAAGATCGGGGCCTCCTATTCTCTGGAAACACCATATATTTT | CASSQDRGLLFSGNTIYF
TRBJ1-3 | . | . | TRBV5-5 | TGTGCCAGCAGCTTGGACTACTCTGGAAACACCATATATTTT | CASSLDYSGNTIYF
TRBJ2-3 | . | TRBD2 | TRBV7-6 | TGTGCCAGCAGCTTAAGTTCCCAGCGGGGGGGCCCGGATACGCAGTATTTT | CASSLSSQRGGPDTQYF
TRBJ1-1 | . | . | TRBV5-5 | TGTGCCAGCAGCGCTAGGGGGACGCGGGAGAACACTGAAGCTTTCTTT | CASSARGTRENTEAFF
TRBJ1-2 | few | . | TRBV7-8 | TGTGCCAGCAGCACCCTCTATCTGGGGTCCTCCTATGGCTACACCTTC | CASSTLYLGSSYGYTF
TRBJ2-5 | many | . | TRBV5-4 | TGTGCCAGCAGCTCTAAAGAGACCCAGTACTTC | CASSSKETQYF
TRBJ1-1 | few | . | TRBV6-2/TRBV6-3 | TGTGCCAGCAGCTCCGGAGAGAACACTGAAGTTTTCTTT | CASSSGENTEVFF
TRBJ2-1 | many | TRBD2 | TRBV6-5 | TGTGCCAGCAGCCGGACTAGCGGATACTCCTACAATGAGCAGTTCTTC | CASSRTSGYSYNEQFF
TRBJ2-7 | . | . | TRBV30 | TGTGCCTGGAGTGTAGACTACGGCACCTACGAGCAGTACTTC | CAWSVDYGTYEQYF
TRBJ1-6 | few | . | TRBV14 | TGTGCCAGCAGCCTAAGAGTTAGCTCCTATAATTCACCCCTCCACTTT | CASSLRVSSYNSPLHF
TRBJ2-7 | . | . | TRBV5-1 | TGCGCCAGCAGCTTGGCAGGGAATGACGAGCAGTACTTC | CASSLAGNDEQYF
TRBJ2-5 | . | . | TRBV28 | TGTGCCAGCAGAGACCCCCAAGAGACCCAGTACTTC | CASRDPQETQYF
TRBJ1-2 | few | . | TRBV12-5 | TGTGCTAGTGGTTCCGGGCCTGGCTACACCTTC | CASGSGPGYTF
TRBJ1-5 | few | . | TRBV6-2/TRBV6-3 | TGTGCCAGCAGTTACCGTTGGGCTCAGCCCCAGCATTTT | CASSYRWAQPQHF
TRBJ2-7 | . | TRBD1 | TRBV3-1 | TGTGCCAGCAGCTTCCGGGACAGGGTCCACGAGCAGTACTTC | CASSFRDRVHEQYF
TRBJ2-1 | few | . | TRBV7-2 | TGTGCCAGCAGCTTAGGGCGGGTAGAGCAGTTCTTC | CASSLGRVEQFF
TRBJ2-7 | many | . | TRBV11-2 | TGTGCCAGCAGCTTAGATGTGTGGGGGGCCTACGAGCAGTACTTC | CASSLDVWGAYEQYF
TRBJ1-2 | many | . | TRBV6-2/TRBV6-3 | TGTGCCAGCACCTTCCTACGGGGTCGAAGCTATGGCTACACCTTC | CASTFLRGRSYGYTF
TRBJ2-7 | few | . | TRBV27 | TGTGCCAGCAGTTTATCTTGGGGGGCCTACGAGCAGTACTTC | CASSLSWGAYEQYF
TRBJ2-1 | . | . | TRBV7-9 | TGTGCCAGCACAAAATACAGGGACGTCAATGAGCAGTTCTTC | CASTKYRDVNEQFF
TRBJ1-2 | few | . | TRBV28 | TGTGCCAGCAGTTCACAGGGCGTAAGATATGGCTACACCTTC | CASSSQGVRYGYTF
TRBJ2-7 | few | TRBD1 | TRBV7-6 | TGTGCCAGCAGCTTAGCCCCTCGGGACAGCTACGGGGAGCAGTACTTC | CASSLAPRDSYGEQYF
TRBJ1-1 | . | . | TRBV28 | TGTGCCAGCAGTCCTTCGCGGGATAACACTGAAGCTTTCTTT | CASSPSRDNTEAFF
TRBJ2-3 | . | . | TRBV27 | TGTGCCAGCAGTTTTAGCGGCAGGAGAGGGTCAGATACGCAGTATTTT | CASSFSGRRGSDTQYF
TRBJ1-4 | many | . | TRBV18 | TGTGCCAGCTCACCGAGCCCGGGACATACTAATGAAAAACTGTTTTTT | CASSPSPGHTNEKLFF
TRBJ1-1 | . | . | TRBV10-3 | TGTGCCATCAGTGAGTCTGGACAGATGAACACTGAAGCTTTCTTT | CAISESGQMNTEAFF
TRBJ2-4 | few | . | TRBV7-2 | TGTGCCAGCAGCTCTACTAGAAACATTCAGTACTTC | CASSSTRNIQYF
TRBJ2-5 | few | TRBD2 | TRBV7-9 | TGTGCCAGTAGCGGGAGTCGGGGCGGAGAGACCCAGTACTTC | CASSGSRGGETQYF